This T cell receptor (beta chain) originates from a study of T cell repertoires in ileal Crohn's disease. The repertoire was sequenced with immunoSEQ multiplex PCR; TCRdb's copy has only in-frame clones and lacks some. The sample holds 15,000 or so clones, 65% to 85% seen once. Trimming took off 7 bases at V and 9 bases at J, with 16 bases between the two ends. Per germline, CDR1 MDHEN and CDR2 SYDVKM. The CDR3 runs to 14 residues. This clone appeared a few times. Time point: neoterminal ileum biopsy at postoperative endoscopy, about 6 months after surgery. Patients were adults with ileal or ileocolonic Crohn's disease needing resection.

The TCR was taken from an adult with Crohn's disease. The specimen sequenced was ileal tissue. The V gene is TRBV28, the J gene TRBJ1-6; D ambiguous. DNA for the CDR3: TGTGCCAGCATCCCCAGTCTGGTGGGTTCACCCCTCCACTTT. Translation: CASIPSLVGSPLHF.